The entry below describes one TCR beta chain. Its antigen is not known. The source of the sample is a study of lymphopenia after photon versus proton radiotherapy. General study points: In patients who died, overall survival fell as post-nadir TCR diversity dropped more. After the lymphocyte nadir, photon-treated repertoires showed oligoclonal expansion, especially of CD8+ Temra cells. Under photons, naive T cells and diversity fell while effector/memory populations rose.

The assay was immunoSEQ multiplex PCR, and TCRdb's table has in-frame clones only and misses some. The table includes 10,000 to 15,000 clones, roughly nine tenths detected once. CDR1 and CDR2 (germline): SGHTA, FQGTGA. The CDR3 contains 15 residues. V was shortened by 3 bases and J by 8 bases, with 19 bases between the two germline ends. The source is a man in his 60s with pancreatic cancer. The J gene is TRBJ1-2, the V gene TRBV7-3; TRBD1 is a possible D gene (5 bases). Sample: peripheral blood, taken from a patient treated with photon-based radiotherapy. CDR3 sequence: CASSFTPGGLGGYTF. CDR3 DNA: TGTGCCAGCAGCTTCACCCCCGGGGGTTTGGGGGGCTACACCTTC.